This passage covers 15 T cell receptor beta chains from one sample sequenced in a study of cytomegalovirus exposure and HLA in healthy donors (TCRdb year 2017). Library prep was done by the immunoSEQ multiplex PCR assay. Entries here come from immuneACCESS through TCRdb and include only in-frame sequences with V and J called. Some clones fail to appear in such tables; in the studies checked, an unresolved V gene covers under half of the shortfall, and the cause of the remainder is unknown. Recorded for this sample are hundreds of thousands of clones; around 86% of them occurred a single time. Together, the top ten hold roughly 0.83% of the sample. Sequenced material: PBMCs. All receptors derive from a woman aged 18 to 35 in good health and CMV-seronegative.

This chain uses TRBV4-2 with TRBJ1-3, with TRBD1 as a possible D gene (5 bases). Germline V lookup: CDR1 LGHNA, CDR2 YNFKEQ. Deletions cut 4 bases from V and 1 base from J, with 14 bases between. This CDR3 has 16 residues. Here the CDR3 reads CASSPSSGGSGNTIYF. DNA of the CDR3: TGTGCCAGCAGCCCCTCGTCGGGGGGATCTGGAAACACCATATATTTT.

This sequence joins TRBV5-6 and TRBJ2-3; D uncertain. The V end lost 4 bases, the J end lost 0 bases, and 12 bases lay between the germline ends. Germline values: CDR1 SGHDT, CDR2 YYEEEE. CDR3 length: 15 amino acids. This chain's CDR3 is CASSAVRFSTDTQYF. DNA of the CDR3: TGTGCCAGCAGCGCGGTGAGGTTTAGCACAGATACGCAGTATTTT. Combining the CDR3 with reference TRBV5-6 and TRBJ2-3 gives the whole variable domain DAGVTQSPTHLIKTRGQQVTLRCSPKSGHDTVSWYQQALGQGPQFIFQYYEEEERQRGNFPDRFSGHQFPNYSSELNVNALLLGDSALYLCASSAVRFSTDTQYFGPGTRLTVL.

DNA for the CDR3: TGTGCCATCATGAGAGCGGGGAGCTCCTACAATGAGCAGTTCTTC. Translating gives CAIMRAGSSYNEQFF. The chain has TRBV10-3 and TRBJ2-1; 7 bases match TRBD2. The CDR3 spans 15 residues. The V gene's germline CDR1 is ENHRY and CDR2 SYGVKD. Germline trimming cut 7 bases from V and 0 bases from J; bases unmatched to any gene: 6.

V usage is TRBV7-8 and J usage is TRBJ1-1, with TRBD1 as a possible D gene (6 bases). In germline, CDR1 is SGHVS, CDR2 FQNEAQ. Trimming shortened V by 8 bases and J by 3 bases, and 25 bases separated the two germline ends. This CDR3 spans 17 amino acids. Here the CDR3 DNA reads TGTGCCAGCTCTGGGGGTAACAGGGTACAGGCCTACACTGAAGCTTTCTTT. It specifies CASSGGNRVQAYTEAFF.

The gene calls are TRBV5-1 and TRBJ2-7, with D perhaps TRBD1 (6 bases). V lost 0 bases and J 6 bases, leaving 13 bases between the germline ends. The CDR3 contains 14 residues. Germline assignment: CDR1 SGHRS and CDR2 YFSETQ. The CDR3 region is CASSLGQESSEQYF. The DNA for the CDR3 is TGCGCCAGCAGCTTGGGACAGGAAAGTAGCGAGCAGTACTTC.

This sequence joins TRBV7-2 and TRBJ2-5; a weak D match, TRBD2 (5 bases). Germline CDR1 SGHTA, CDR2 FQGNSA. V lost 1 base, J lost 0 bases, and 9 bases lay in between. The CDR3 sequence is 15 residues long. The CDR3, as DNA: TGTGCCAGCAGCTTAGTCGGACTGAACCAAGAGACCCAGTACTTC. Translation gives CASSLVGLNQETQYF. The full variable domain, with the rest looked up from reference TRBV7-2 and TRBJ2-5, is GAGVSQSPSNKVTEKGKDVELRCDPISGHTALYWYRQSLGQGLEFLIYFQGNSAPDKSGLPSDRFSAERTGGSVSTLTIQRTQQEDSAVYLCASSLVGLNQETQYFGPGTRLLVL.

V usage is TRBV27 and J usage is TRBJ2-1; 12 nucleotides match TRBD2. The junction had 10 bases not matched to a gene; V was cut back by 3 bases and J by 7 bases. CDR1 is MNHEY, CDR2 SMNVEV, per germline (reference sequence). The CDR3 totals 17 residues. CDR3 in DNA: TGTGCCAGCAGTTTTCAGACTAGCGGGGGCCTCGCGAATGAGCAGTTCTTC. Its protein product is CASSFQTSGGLANEQFF.

This clone was counted only a few times. This chain uses TRBV6-5 with TRBJ1-2; a possible D gene is TRBD1 (6 bases). Germline V gene lookup returns CDR1 MNHEY and CDR2 SVGAGI. V gave up 7 bases and J gave up 7 bases, with 19 bases separating them. The CDR3 loop spans 14 amino acids. CDR3 sequence (DNA): TGTGCCAGCACTCGGCCCGGGGGGCGGCCTGGCTACACCTTC. This codes for CASTRPGGRPGYTF.

The chain recombines TRBV28 with TRBJ2-7, with TRBD2 matching over 7 bases. This CDR3 is 14 amino acids long. J lost 4 bases, V lost 6 bases, and 9 bases had no gene match. Germline CDR1 is MDHEN and CDR2 is SYDVKM. CDR3 loop: CASRNGGENYEQYF. The CDR3 nucleotides read TGTGCCAGCAGGAATGGGGGGGAGAATTACGAGCAGTACTTC.

This clone has only one observation. The V call is TRBV7-8, the J call TRBJ1-5, with 10 nucleotides matching TRBD1. V was clipped by 4 bases and J by 1 base; unmatched bases: 1. Germline CDR1 and CDR2: SGHVS and FQNEAQ. The CDR3 consists of 15 residues. The CDR3 DNA follows: TGTGCCAGCAGCTGGGGACAGGGGAGCAATCAGCCCCAGCATTTT. Protein sequence: CASSWGQGSNQPQHF.

The chain has TRBV6-5 and TRBJ1-1, with 9 nucleotides matching TRBD1. The germline V gene encodes CDR1 MNHEY and CDR2 SVGAGI. The CDR3 consists of 14 residues. V gave up 4 bases and J gave up 5 bases; unmatched junction bases: 5. The CDR3 here is CASSSDRGGTEAFF. The CDR3 DNA sequence: TGTGCCAGCAGTTCGGACAGGGGAGGAACTGAAGCTTTCTTT.

This clone was picked up one time. J is TRBJ2-7 and V is TRBV6-1, with TRBD1 as a possible D gene (6 bases). This CDR3 comprises 15 residues. Trimming left V 0 bases short and J 2 bases short, with 11 bases between. Per the germline V gene, CDR1 is MNHNS and CDR2 is SASEGT. The CDR3 sequence: CASSEAQGSPYEQYF. The CDR3 region has the DNA TGTGCCAGCAGTGAAGCCCAGGGGTCCCCCTACGAGCAGTACTTC.

This clone was found a few times. This rearrangement joins TRBV18 to TRBJ1-2, with no clear D. From germline, CDR1 is KGHSH and CDR2 LQKENI. Trimming took off 2 bases at V and 8 bases at J, with 18 bases between the two ends. CDR3 length: 15 residues. CDR3: CASSPRVQSERGYTF. CDR3 nucleotides: TGTGCCAGCTCACCAAGAGTACAGTCTGAACGAGGCTACACCTTC.

This clone came up once. J is TRBJ2-1 and V is TRBV10-1, with 14 positions matching TRBD2. The germline V gene encodes CDR1 WNHNN and CDR2 SYGVQD (reference sequence). The length of the CDR3 is 14 residues. J lost 8 bases, V lost 10 bases, and 7 bases had no gene match. This CDR3 is CAIPTSGGGDEQFF. The CDR3, as DNA: TGCGCCATTCCGACTAGCGGGGGGGGAGATGAGCAGTTCTTC.

The chain combines TRBV15 with TRBJ2-7, with D uncertain. CDR1 is LNHNV, CDR2 YYDKDF, per germline (reference sequence). CDR3 length equals 14 residues. The V and J ends lost 0 bases and 4 bases respectively, with 10 bases between them. The CDR3 here is CATSRERQGYEQYF. The CDR3 bases are TGTGCCACCAGCAGAGAGAGACAAGGATACGAGCAGTACTTC. Together with reference TRBV15 and TRBJ2-7, the CDR3 gives the full variable domain: DAMVIQNPRYQVTQFGKPVTLSCSQTLNHNVMYWYQQKSSQAPKLLFHYYDKDFNNEADTPDNFQSRRPNTSFCFLDIRSPGLGDTAMYLCATSRERQGYEQYFGPGTRLTVT.